This T cell receptor (beta chain) was captured in a study of CD8 T cells in Susac syndrome. Negative isolation was used for CD8+ and CD4+ T cells, and FACS enrichment was applied to TEMRA cells. This clonotype came up once. RNA, at about 0.45 to 1 ug, was reverse transcribed with random hexamers. It was immunoSEQ multiplex PCR that amplified TCR beta CDR3 across 54 Vbeta and 13 Jbeta. TCRdb reprocessed the immunoSEQ multiplex PCR reads with MiXCR, giving one entry per CDR3 protein. The sample shows about 120,000 distinct CDR3 sequences, about 90% of them seen only once. This TCR was sampled from a human donor in good health. The sequencing sample was made of CD4+ T cells from PBMCs.

The DNA of the CDR3 is TGCGCCAGCAGCTTGGATAGCGGGATATTTGGCGGTAGCACAGATACGCAGTATTTT. Translating gives CASSLDSGIFGGSTDTQYF. This chain connects TRBV5-1 to TRBJ2-3; TRBD2 matches at 8 bases. CDR1 is SGHRS, CDR2 YFSETQ, per germline. Losses at the gene ends were 0 bases for V and 0 bases for J; bases not matched to a gene: 12. CDR3 length equals 19 residues.